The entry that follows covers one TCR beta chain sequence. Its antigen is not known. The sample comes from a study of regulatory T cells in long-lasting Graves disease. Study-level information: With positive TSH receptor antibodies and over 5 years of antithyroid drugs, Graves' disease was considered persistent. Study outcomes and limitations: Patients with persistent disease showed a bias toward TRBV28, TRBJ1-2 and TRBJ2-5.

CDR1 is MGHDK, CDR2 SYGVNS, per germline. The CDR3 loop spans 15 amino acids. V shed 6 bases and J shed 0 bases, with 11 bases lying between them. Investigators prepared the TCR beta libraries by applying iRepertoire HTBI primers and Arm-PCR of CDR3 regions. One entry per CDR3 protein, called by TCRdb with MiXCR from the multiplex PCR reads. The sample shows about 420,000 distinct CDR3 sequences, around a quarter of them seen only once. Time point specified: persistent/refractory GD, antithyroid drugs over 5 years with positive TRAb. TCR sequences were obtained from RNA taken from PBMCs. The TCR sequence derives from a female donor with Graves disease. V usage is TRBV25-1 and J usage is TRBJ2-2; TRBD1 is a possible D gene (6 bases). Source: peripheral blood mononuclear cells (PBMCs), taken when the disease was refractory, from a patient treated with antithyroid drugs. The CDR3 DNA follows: TGTGCCAGCAGGGACAGCGACTCGAACACCGGGGAGCTGTTTTTT. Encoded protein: CASRDSDSNTGELFF. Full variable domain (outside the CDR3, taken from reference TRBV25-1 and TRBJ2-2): EADIYQTPRYLVIGTGKKITLECSQTMGHDKMYWYQQDPGMELHLIHYSYGVNSTEKGDLSSESTVSRIRTEHFPLTLESARPSHTSQYLCASRDSDSNTGELFFGEGSRLTVL.